The 16 T cell receptor beta chains below were found in one sample sequenced in a study of T cells after yellow fever vaccination (dated by TCRdb to between 2018 and 2021). This specimen's treatment or condition label, interpreted: live attenuated yellow fever vaccine strain. Library construction relied on 5' RACE. The listed sequencing device is Illumina HiSeq 2500. Using fastp at Q25 and MiXCR, TCRdb reprocessed the public reads and kept productive beta chains. Each CDR3 protein gets just one entry, which takes the most common genes and DNA from the rows behind it. The sample table lists 90,000 to 130,000 distinct CDR3 sequences, under 9% of them with a count of one. The ten largest clones add up to 25% of the sample. The material was CD8+ T cells sorted from PBMCs, obtained 45 days after the yellow fever booster vaccination. These receptors came from a man aged 30 to 45 who received the YFV17D yellow fever vaccine.

Ten or more counts support this clonotype. The V call is TRBV12-3 or TRBV12-4, the J call TRBJ2-7, with TRBD2 identical over 11 bases. The CDR3 runs 14 residues. The V segment lost 6 bases and the J segment 4 bases; nucleotides outside the gene matches: 5. In DNA form, the CDR3 reads TGTGCCAGCAGCGTTAGCGGGAGGGGTTACGAGCAGTACTTC. As protein: CASSVSGRGYEQYF.

This clonotype was detected many times. V usage is TRBV6-2 or TRBV6-3 and J usage is TRBJ2-7; 11 bases agree with TRBD2. Germline-derived CDR1 and CDR2 are MNHEY and SVGEGT. Unmatched junction bases numbered 0, after V lost 2 bases and J lost 0 bases. This CDR3 spans 15 amino acids. CDR3: CASSYGLAGSYEQYF. The CDR3 DNA sequence: TGTGCCAGCAGTTACGGACTAGCGGGCTCCTACGAGCAGTACTTC.

There are many counts of this clonotype. This chain uses TRBV18 with TRBJ1-1; D is unclear. The CDR3 loop spans 13 amino acids. CDR1 KGHSH and CDR2 LQKENI come from the germline V gene. Trimming removed 3 bases at V and 1 base at J, with 6 bases between. CDR3 sequence (DNA): TGTGCCAGCTCACCCCCTACGAACACTGAAGCTTTCTTT. Amino acid sequence: CASSPPTNTEAFF.

This clonotype was seen repeatedly, ten times or more. The rearrangement joins TRBV29-1 to TRBJ2-2, with TRBD1 as a possible D gene (6 bases). V was shortened by 4 bases and J by 5 bases, with 8 bases between the two germline ends. The CDR3 spans 12 residues. Germline V lookup: CDR1 SQVTM, CDR2 ANQGSEA. Here the CDR3 reads CSVVGTTGELFF. Here the CDR3 DNA reads TGCAGCGTTGTAGGGACAACCGGGGAGCTGTTTTTT.

Many counts were recorded for this clonotype. The gene calls are TRBV5-1 and TRBJ2-7; D is unclear. CDR3 length: 16 amino acids. Per germline, CDR1 SGHRS and CDR2 YFSETQ. Trimming cost V 3 bases and J 0 bases, with 16 bases left between them. The CDR3 region has the DNA TGCGCCAGCAGCTCGAACACCGGGTTACTCTCCTACGAGCAGTACTTC. This sequence encodes CASSSNTGLLSYEQYF.

This clonotype was recorded at least ten times. J is TRBJ2-7 and V is TRBV5-5, with unresolved D. The CDR3 sequence is 14 residues long. Trimming left V 2 bases short and J 4 bases short, with 13 bases between. Germline lookup yields CDR1 SGHKS and CDR2 YYEKEE (reference sequence). In DNA form, the CDR3 reads TGTGCCAGCAGCTTCTCGCAGAAACCGTACGAGCAGTACTTC. It translates to CASSFSQKPYEQYF. The whole variable domain, remainder taken from reference TRBV5-5 and TRBJ2-7, is DAGVTQSPTHLIKTRGQQVTLRCSPISGHKSVSWYQQVLGQGPQFIFQYYEKEERGRGNFPDRFSARQFPNYSSELNVNALLLGDSALYLCASSFSQKPYEQYFGPGTRLTVT.

Ten or more counts support this clonotype. The rearrangement joins TRBV20-1 to TRBJ1-3, with 7 bases matching TRBD1. Germline V CDR1 and CDR2: DFQATT, SNEGSKA (reference sequence). After removal of 5 bases from V and 0 bases from J, the junction contained 13 bases not matched to a gene. The CDR3 runs 17 residues. CDR3 loop: CSARLPGTDNSGNTIYF. The CDR3 DNA reads as TGCAGTGCTCGCCTACCCGGGACAGACAACTCTGGAAACACCATATATTTT.

This clonotype came up many times. DNA for the CDR3: TGCAGCGTCGATTTGATCACCGGGGAGCTGTTTTTT. This encodes CSVDLITGELFF. The chain carries TRBV29-1 and TRBJ2-2, with D unresolved. The CDR3 spans 12 residues. The germline gives CDR1 SQVTM, CDR2 ANQGSEA. V shed 6 bases and J shed 4 bases, with 9 bases lying between them.

This clonotype occurred many times. DNA for the CDR3: TGCGCCAGCAGTAGGACTAGCGGGAGCTCCTACGAGCAGTACTTC. Protein sequence: CASSRTSGSSYEQYF. The chain is built from TRBV10-2 and TRBJ2-7; 13 bases line up with TRBD2. CDR3 size: 15 residues. From germline, CDR1 is WSHSY and CDR2 SAAADI. The J segment lost 0 bases and the V segment lost 5 bases, leaving 1 base of the junction unmatched.

V gene TRBV20-1 combines with J gene TRBJ2-1; 7 nucleotides agree with TRBD2. Unmatched junction bases numbered 9, after V lost 3 bases and J lost 1 base. The CDR3 is made up of 16 amino acids. Germline loops: CDR1 DFQATT, CDR2 SNEGSKA (reference sequence). CDR3: CSASEVRTSSYNEQFF. The CDR3 nucleotides read TGCAGTGCTAGCGAAGTCCGGACTAGTTCCTACAATGAGCAGTTCTTC.

This clonotype was seen many times. This chain joins TRBV6-5 and TRBJ2-7; D is undetermined. Germline V gene lookup returns CDR1 MNHEY and CDR2 SVGAGI. This CDR3 is built from 12 residues. Trimming left V 7 bases short and J 2 bases short, with 9 bases between. The CDR3 DNA is TGTGCCAGCATTGGCGGAGCCTACGAGCAGTACTTC. This translates into CASIGGAYEQYF.

This clonotype was counted many times. V usage is TRBV29-1 and J usage is TRBJ2-2; possible D gene TRBD1, 6 bases. Germline assignment: CDR1 SQVTM and CDR2 ANQGSEA. V was trimmed by 4 bases and J by 4 bases, leaving 13 bases between them. The CDR3 length is 14 residues. CDR3 protein: CSVAQGQGTGELFF. The CDR3 nucleotides are TGCAGCGTTGCTCAGGGGCAGGGCACCGGGGAGCTGTTTTTT.

Many counts were recorded for this clonotype. The chain combines TRBV29-1 with TRBJ2-3, with 10 bases fitting TRBD2. Germline values: CDR1 SQVTM, CDR2 ANQGSEA. V trimming: 0 bases; J trimming: 3 bases; junction bases outside the gene matches: 3. CDR3 length: 15 residues. In DNA, the CDR3 is TGCAGCGTTGAAGATCTAGCGGGGGAAACAGATACGCAGTATTTT. Translating gives CSVEDLAGETDTQYF.

This clonotype was seen ten or more times. This chain links TRBV9 with TRBJ2-1, with a tentative D call TRBD1 (6 bases). Germline lookup yields CDR1 SGDLS and CDR2 YYNGEE. V was shortened by 3 bases and J by 7 bases, with 11 bases between the two germline ends. CDR3 size: 13 residues. DNA for the CDR3: TGTGCCAGCAGCGGACCACAGGGAAATGAGCAGTTCTTC. Protein: CASSGPQGNEQFF. The complete variable domain, with remaining parts taken from reference TRBV9 and TRBJ2-1, reads DSGVTQTPKHLITATGQRVTLRCSPRSGDLSVYWYQQSLDQGLQFLIQYYNGEERAKGNILERFSAQQFPDLHSELNLSSLELGDSALYFCASSGPQGNEQFFGPGTRLTVL.

This clonotype was counted many times. The chain has TRBV7-9 and TRBJ2-7, with 10 bases fitting TRBD1. After removal of 6 bases from V and 6 bases from J, the junction contained 8 bases not matched to a gene. The CDR3 spans 14 residues. In germline, CDR1 is SEHNR, CDR2 FQNEAQ (reference sequence). CDR3 DNA: TGTGCCAGCAGTGCAAAGACAGGGGGCGTCGAGCAGTACTTC. Encoded protein: CASSAKTGGVEQYF. Full variable domain (remainder filled in from reference TRBV7-9 and TRBJ2-7): DTGVSQNPRHKITKRGQNVTFRCDPISEHNRLYWYRQTLGQGPEFLTYFQNEAQLEKSRLLSDRFSAERPKGSFSTLEIQRTEQGDSAMYLCASSAKTGGVEQYFGPGTRLTVT.

This clonotype was detected many times. The chain employs TRBV15 and TRBJ2-3; the D gene is possibly TRBD1 (5 bases). The germline V and J ends were trimmed by 0 bases and 2 bases, with 9 bases remaining between them. CDR1 is LNHNV, CDR2 YYDKDF, per germline (reference sequence). The CDR3 spans 15 residues. This CDR3 reads CATSRDRAITDTQYF. The CDR3 nucleotides read TGTGCCACCAGCAGAGACAGGGCAATCACAGATACGCAGTATTTT.